This TCR beta chain was recorded in a study of blood T cell repertoires in COVID-19. Study summary: COVID-19 samples collected from the United States, Italy and Spain covered acute and convalescent phases. T cells, B-cell-depleted T cells, or PBMCs provided the cDNA or gDNA that served as material.

Authors' methods: Reference gene primers were amplified, and this amplification served to estimate nucleated cell counts. Sequencing was performed with immunoSEQ multiplex PCR; in TCRdb, only in-frame clones are kept and a portion is missing. V and J calls and clone size come straight from that table; D and trimming were deduced from the DNA. Here the sample spans 140,000 or so clones, around 86% being singletons. The V and J ends lost 4 bases and 0 bases respectively, with 10 bases between them. The CDR3 is made up of 15 amino acids. Germline loops: CDR1 ENHRY, CDR2 SYGVKD. The chain uses TRBV10-3 and TRBJ1-3; D is possibly TRBD1 (5 bases). This clonotype was obtained from an elderly woman with acute or convalescent COVID-19. The sequencing input was peripheral blood. In DNA form, the CDR3 reads TGTGCCATCAGTGGACAGACCAGCTCTGGAAACACCATATATTTT. Its protein is CAISGQTSSGNTIYF.